This is a list of T cell receptor beta chains from one sample in a study of Graves' ophthalmopathy and Graves' hyperthyroidism. Each CDR3 protein is one row after TCRdb ran MiXCR on the multiplex PCR reads. The profile shows about 1.1 million distinct CDR3 sequences, less than 45% of them singletons. The sample consisted of peripheral blood or thyroid tissue (not recorded which). Receptors were obtained from an adult man with Graves' hyperthyroidism. CDR3s include the opening cysteine and the closing phenylalanine or tryptophan. The D gene is left open where the match is weak. Where a row states a size, it is once, few, many or the class of an expanded clone; other rows omit it.

V gene,D gene,clone size,J gene,CDR3 DNA,CDR3 protein
TRBV24-1,NA,many,TRBJ1-4,TGTGCCACCAGTGCGTCAGGGGAGGGTGAAAAACTGTTTTTT,CATSASGEGEKLFF
TRBV7-8,TRBD1,NA,TRBJ1-3,TGTGCCAGCAGCTTAGCGCAGGGGGCCACAGGAAGCACCATATATTTT,CASSLAQGATGSTIYF
TRBV6-6,TRBD1,NA,TRBJ2-7,TGTGCCAGCAGTTACCCAAACGACGGGCGACAGGGTTTCTACGAGCAGTACTTC,CASSYPNDGRQGFYEQYF
TRBV10-3,NA,few,TRBJ1-2,TGTGCCAGCAGCCCCGGACCGCCGGCTAACTATGGCTACACCTTC,CASSPGPPANYGYTF
TRBV2,TRBD2,NA,TRBJ2-2,TGTGCCAGCAGTTACTCGAGAGCGGGAGGGCCTTCCGGGGAGCTGTTTTTT,CASSYSRAGGPSGELFF
TRBV6-1,NA,few,TRBJ1-4,TGTGCCAGCAGTGGTCAAGGGGGGGGAATAGGGGATGAAAAACTGTTTTTT,CASSGQGGGIGDEKLFF
TRBV7-8,NA,many,TRBJ1-4,TGTGCCAGCAGCTTAGTTGGGAGGGCGGGCACTAATGAAAAACTGTTTTTT,CASSLVGRAGTNEKLFF
TRBV4-3,NA,NA,TRBJ2-5,TGCCCCAGCAGCCAAGAGATCCTACCCCAAGAGACCCAGTACTTC,CPSSQEILPQETQYF
TRBV12-3/TRBV12-4,NA,many,TRBJ2-7,TGTGCCAGCAGTTTAGCGGCCAGGTCATACGAGCAGTACTTC,CASSLAARSYEQYF
TRBV25-1,TRBD2,NA,TRBJ2-3,TGTGCCAGCAGTGAATCCTATTTCCGGCGGGAGGTTTGTCGGGATACGCAGTATTTT,CASSESYFRREVCRDTQYF
TRBV10-3,NA,many,TRBJ2-7,TGTGCCATCCGATCGGACCGAGCCTACGAGCAGTACTTC,CAIRSDRAYEQYF
TRBV20-1,TRBD1,many,TRBJ1-1,TGCAGTGCTAGTTCGACAGGGAGAACTGAAGCTTTCTTT,CSASSTGRTEAFF
TRBV30,NA,many,TRBJ1-6,TGTGCCTGGAGTGTACCGGACTACCATAATTCACCCCTCCACTTT,CAWSVPDYHNSPLHF
TRBV12-3/TRBV12-4,NA,NA,TRBJ2-7,TGTGCCAGCAGCCACTCCCATTACGAGCAGTACTTC,CASSHSHYEQYF
TRBV29-1,TRBD1,NA,TRBJ1-5,TGCAGCGCAACAGGGGACGTCAATCAGCCCCAGCATTTT,CSATGDVNQPQHF
TRBV11-2,TRBD1,NA,TRBJ1-1,TGTGCCAGCAGCAAGGGGGCGACTAATGAAGCTTTCTTT,CASSKGATNEAFF
TRBV7-9,NA,NA,TRBJ2-7,TGTGCCAGCAGCGTGTGGAGGGGAAGTCAGCAGTACTTC,CASSVWRGSQQYF
TRBV11-3,NA,many,TRBJ1-1,TGTGCCAGCAGCTTGGGGGGAGCAGGGAACACTGAAGCTTTCTTT,CASSLGGAGNTEAFF
TRBV29-1,NA,NA,TRBJ2-5,TGCAGCGTAGGCTCGCGTCAAGAGACCCAGTACTTC,CSVGSRQETQYF
TRBV7-9,TRBD1,few,TRBJ1-5,TGTGCCAGCAGCGCGACAGGGAGATTCTGGTATCAGCCCCAGCATTTT,CASSATGRFWYQPQHF
TRBV5-8,NA,few,TRBJ1-2,TGTGCCAGCAGCTTGGGATCAGGGAGTAACTATGGCTACACCTTC,CASSLGSGSNYGYTF
TRBV7-8,NA,NA,TRBJ2-3,TGTGCCAGCGGAGAGAACACAGATACGCAGTATTTT,CASGENTDTQYF
TRBV2,NA,NA,TRBJ1-2,TGTGCCAGCAGTGAAGCGCTAAGGACAGCGCGAGCTAACTATGGCTACACCTTC,CASSEALRTARANYGYTF
TRBV12-3/TRBV12-4,TRBD2,NA,TRBJ2-7,TGTGCCAGCAGGGCCGGGGGGGCAGCGATCACCGGGGAGCTGTACTTC,CASRAGGAAITGELYF
TRBV29-1,TRBD1,few,TRBJ1-4,TGCAGCGTGGGCACAGGGGGCGCCTTTGGTGAAAAACTGTTTTTT,CSVGTGGAFGEKLFF
TRBV10-3,NA,NA,TRBJ1-1,TGTGCCATCAGTGACCCACGAGGGGGAACTGAAGCTTTCTTT,CAISDPRGGTEAFF
TRBV29-1,TRBD1,many,TRBJ2-7,TGCAGCGGACAGGGTCCCTACGAGCAGTACTTC,CSGQGPYEQYF
TRBV9,NA,NA,TRBJ1-1,TGTGCCAGCAGCCTAGCAGGGAACACTGAACCTTTCTTT,CASSLAGNTEPFF
TRBV28,TRBD1,NA,TRBJ1-4,TGTGCCAGCAGAGGTAGGGGGCGAATGGACGAAAAACTGTTTTTT,CASRGRGRMDEKLFF
TRBV29-1,TRBD1,NA,TRBJ1-4,TGCAGCGTGCGCCTGACAGGGGCTGTTAATGAAAAACTGTTTTTT,CSVRLTGAVNEKLFF
TRBV10-3,NA,NA,TRBJ2-2,TGTGCCATCAGTGAGTTCACAGGGGAGCTGTTTTTT,CAISEFTGELFF
TRBV7-9,NA,NA,TRBJ2-2,TGTGCCAGCAGCTTGGCACCCGGGATGAGCACCGGGGAGCTGTTTTTT,CASSLAPGMSTGELFF
TRBV29-1,NA,many,TRBJ2-2,TGCAGCGGAGGGGGGAGTGGGAACACCGGGGAGCTGTTTTTT,CSGGGSGNTGELFF
TRBV15,NA,NA,TRBJ2-3,TGTGCCACCAGCATTAATGCAGGGTCCGATACGCAGTATTTT,CATSINAGSDTQYF
TRBV19,NA,few,TRBJ2-7,TGTGCCAGTAGTACGCAGGGCCCCTACGAGCAGTACTTC,CASSTQGPYEQYF
TRBV29-1,NA,many,TRBJ2-5,TGCAGCGTTGACGGACACCCGGAGACCCAGTACTTC,CSVDGHPETQYF
TRBV7-8,NA,few,TRBJ1-5,TGTGCCAGCAGCTTGGGGGGACGGGTCTGGGATCAGCCCCAGCATTTT,CASSLGGRVWDQPQHF
TRBV29-1,NA,many,TRBJ2-7,TGCAGCGCCATGACTAGGGAGTCCTACGAGCAGTACTTC,CSAMTRESYEQYF
TRBV14,NA,many,TRBJ1-1,TGTGCCAGCAGCCACCACCAAATGACCGAAGCTTTCTTT,CASSHHQMTEAFF
TRBV20-1,NA,few,TRBJ1-2,TGCAGTGCTAGAGTGGCCTATGGCTACACCTTC,CSARVAYGYTF
TRBV2,NA,few,TRBJ2-7,TGTGCCAGCAGCACTCAATACGGAAAACAGTCCTACGAGCAGTACTTC,CASSTQYGKQSYEQYF
TRBV12-3/TRBV12-4,NA,many,TRBJ2-7,TGTGCCAGCAGTTTGGCAAAGGGCTGGGAGCAGTACTTC,CASSLAKGWEQYF
TRBV2,TRBD1,NA,TRBJ1-6,TGTGCCAGCACGACGGACAGGGGCGAGTCACCCCTCCACTTT,CASTTDRGESPLHF
TRBV20-1,TRBD2,NA,TRBJ2-1,TGCAGTGCTAGGAGACTAGCGGGAGGGCCCGGTGAGCAGTTCTTC,CSARRLAGGPGEQFF
TRBV20-1,NA,many,TRBJ1-1,TGCAGTGCTGGAGCTACGCCTAGAGCTTTCTTT,CSAGATPRAFF
TRBV5-1,TRBD1,NA,TRBJ2-6,TGCGCCAGCAGCTTGACGGGACAGGAAAGGGCTGGTGGGGCCAACGTCCTGACTTTC,CASSLTGQERAGGANVLTF
TRBV7-9,NA,many,TRBJ1-5,TGTGCCAGCAGCTTTTTTTCGCTGGGAGAAGGGGCCCAGCATTTT,CASSFFSLGEGAQHF
TRBV6-5,NA,many,TRBJ2-7,TGTGCCAGCCGGGGAGTATCCTACGAGCAGTACTTC,CASRGVSYEQYF